This T cell receptor (beta chain) appears in the sequencing data of a study of PD-1 and CTLA-4 blockade in melanoma. TCRdb's copy holds only in-frame clones and misses some; the assay was immunoSEQ multiplex PCR. The sample contains around 29,000 clones, 85% to 90% of which appear only once. Trimming stripped 4 bases from V and 8 bases from J, with 6 bases between. The germline V gene encodes CDR1 MNHNY and CDR2 SVGAGI (reference sequence). This CDR3 contains 11 residues. The chain joins TRBV6-6 to TRBJ2-1; D is undetermined. The receptor was derived from a human donor with melanoma. The source material was CD8+ T cells from peripheral blood, sampled before anti-PD-1 treatment. CDR3 sequence reads: CASSSQDEQFF. The CDR3 region has the DNA TGTGCCAGCAGTTCTCAAGATGAGCAGTTCTTC.